The rows below give T cell receptor beta chains drawn from one sample of a study of cytomegalovirus exposure and HLA in healthy donors. Here immunoSEQ multiplex PCR was the method, and the copy in TCRdb shows in-frame clones only, minus some. The sample has around 120,000 clones; roughly 83% are singletons. Sequencing was performed on PBMCs. The source of these receptors is a man between 25 and 39 years old in good health and CMV-seropositive. Both conserved end residues are part of each CDR3. A D gene is named only where the DNA matches it firmly.

v_call	j_call	d_call	cdr3_nt	cdr3_aa
TRBV2	TRBJ2-5	TRBD2	TGTGCCAGCAGCGGGGGGGGCGCCGCAGAGACCCAGTACTTC	CASSGGGAAETQYF
TRBV13	TRBJ1-5	TRBD1	TGTGCCAGCAGCCGAGGAGGGACAGGGAAAAATCAGCCCCAGCATTTT	CASSRGGTGKNQPQHF
TRBV14	TRBJ1-2	TRBD1	TGTGCCAGCAGCCTGAACAGGGGGGCGGGCTACACCTTC	CASSLNRGAGYTF
TRBV27	TRBJ1-2	TRBD1	TGTGCCAGCAGTTTATCACCGACAGGGAAGACCTATGGCTACACCTTC	CASSLSPTGKTYGYTF
TRBV6-1	TRBJ1-1	.	TGTGCCAGCAGTTCATACAGGGTCCACACTGAAGCTTTCTTT	CASSSYRVHTEAFF
TRBV4-1	TRBJ2-7	TRBD2	TGCGCCAGCAGCACTACTATCTGGACTAGCGACGAGCAGTACTTC	CASSTTIWTSDEQYF
TRBV4-1	TRBJ1-2	.	TGCGCCAGCAGCCAAGATCTCAGCTATGGCTACACCTTC	CASSQDLSYGYTF
TRBV10-3	TRBJ2-1	TRBD1	TGTGCCACGAAGCCGGGACAGGCTATGGGTGAGCAGTTCTTC	CATKPGQAMGEQFF
TRBV2	TRBJ1-5	.	TGTGCCAGCAGAGACAGGAATCAGCCCCAGCATTTT	CASRDRNQPQHF
TRBV7-9	TRBJ1-2	.	TGTGCCAGCAGCTTAGCGTATAAGGGGTATGGCTACACCTTC	CASSLAYKGYGYTF